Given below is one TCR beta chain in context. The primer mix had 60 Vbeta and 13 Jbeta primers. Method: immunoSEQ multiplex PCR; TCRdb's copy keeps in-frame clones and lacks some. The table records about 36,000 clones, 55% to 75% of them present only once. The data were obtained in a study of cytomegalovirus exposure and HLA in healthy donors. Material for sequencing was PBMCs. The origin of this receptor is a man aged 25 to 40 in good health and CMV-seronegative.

The CDR3: CAGAAGDSTDTQYF. Here the CDR3 DNA reads TGTGCCGGAGCGGCGGGAGATAGCACAGATACGCAGTATTTT. The chain employs TRBV10-3 and TRBJ2-3, with 7 bases matching TRBD2. The CDR3 extends over 14 amino acids. The V segment lost 11 bases and the J segment 0 bases; nucleotides outside the gene matches: 8. Germline V gene lookup returns CDR1 ENHRY and CDR2 SYGVKD.